This T cell receptor beta chain comes out of a study of Ad26.COV2.S vaccination and SARS-CoV-2 variants. Study-wide background: Donor was assigned to the Ad26.COV2.S arm of trial COV1001. The vaccine Ad26.COV2.S was put into the muscle once, or twice with 56 days between.

V was shortened by 1 base and J by 6 bases, with 4 bases between the two germline ends. Germline V CDR1 and CDR2: SGHTA, FQGNSA. The CDR3 contains 11 residues. Assay used: immunoSEQ multiplex PCR; TCRdb lists only in-frame clones, some missing. This sample has roughly 410,000 clones, with 83% found just once. With respect to this clone: What it binds is not known.

Whole-study results and caveats: Measurement of non-spike TCR breadth gave similar results in vaccine and placebo recipients.

Treatment defined: about 20 received Ad26.COV2.S at low or high dose, single or two shots; a few received placebo; per-sample allocation not given. Collection of samples fell on day 63 after the first vaccine or placebo injection. Boston supplied an adult donor aged 18-55 years. This TCR was recovered from a person between 18 and 65 years old who received the Ad26.COV2.S COVID-19 vaccine or a placebo. Sample: peripheral blood, taken in a trial of Ad26.COV2.S vaccine versus placebo. The chain recombines TRBV7-2 with TRBJ2-7; D remains ambiguous. CDR3 nucleotide sequence: TGTGCCAGCAGCTTAGGAGCCGAGCAGTACTTC. Residues: CASSLGAEQYF.